These T cell receptor beta chains were read from a single sample in a study of T cell repertoires in cytomegalovirus infection. TCRdb analysed the reads with MiXCR anew, one entry per CDR3 protein. The sample holds some 120,000 distinct CDR3 sequences, roughly a third seen once. These receptors are not linked to any known antigen. The specimen comprised CD8+ T cells from cultured PBMCs, sampled from culture after CMV antigen stimulation. All receptors derive from a human donor in good health (CMV status not recorded). Some clones in this sample may be carry-over from other donors' samples. CDR3s include the opening cysteine and the closing phenylalanine or tryptophan. D genes are given only for firm matches. The size of a clone is reported for some rows only, either as once, few or many, or as a class for expanded clones.

J	size	D	V	DNA	CDR3
TRBJ2-1	few	NA	TRBV28	TGTGCCAGCAGTTTTCGCAGGCCTGAGGATGAGCAGTTCTTC	CASSFRRPEDEQFF
TRBJ2-7	few	TRBD1	TRBV6-5	TGTGCCAGCAGTCCCGGGACAGCTTACGAGCAGTACTTC	CASSPGTAYEQYF
TRBJ1-1	few	NA	TRBV7-2	TGTGCCAGCAGCTTAGGGTCCAGGACTGAAGCTTTCTTT	CASSLGSRTEAFF
TRBJ2-2	NA	NA	TRBV19	TGTGCCAGTAGTATCCGGTGGGGGTGGCCGAACACCGGGGAGCTGTTTTTT	CASSIRWGWPNTGELFF
TRBJ2-2	NA	NA	TRBV5-4	TGTGCCAGCAGCGGATCACAGGGCGTGGTCGGGGAGCTGTTTTTT	CASSGSQGVVGELFF
TRBJ2-5	few	NA	TRBV6-1	TGTGCCAGCACTCCAACTTGGGGGTTAGGAGAGACCCAGTACTTC	CASTPTWGLGETQYF
TRBJ2-7	many	TRBD1	TRBV20-1	TGCAGTGCTAGAGACCTAGGGGGCGCCCTACGATCCTACGAGCAGTACTTC	CSARDLGGALRSYEQYF
TRBJ2-2	NA	TRBD1	TRBV29-1	TGCAGCGCCTTGGACAGGGAGAGAACCGGGGAGCTGTTTTTT	CSALDRERTGELFF
TRBJ1-1	NA	NA	TRBV28	TGTGCCAGCAGTTTATTGGGCAGGGGTCTTATGGATGAAGCTTTCTTT	CASSLLGRGLMDEAFF
TRBJ2-2	few	NA	TRBV5-5	TGTGCCAGCAGCCCCGGGACCTCGTTAGGCGGGGAGCTGTTTTTT	CASSPGTSLGGELFF
TRBJ1-1	NA	NA	TRBV12-5	TGTGCTAGTGGTTTTGACAGGTCGAACACTGAAGCTTTCTTT	CASGFDRSNTEAFF
TRBJ2-7	many	NA	TRBV7-2	TGTGCCAGCAGCTTCTACGGGACTCCTAGCTACGAGCAGTACTTC	CASSFYGTPSYEQYF
TRBJ1-3	few	TRBD1	TRBV28	TGTGCCAGCAGCCGCGGACAGGGGTACTCCTCTGGAAACACCATATATTTT	CASSRGQGYSSGNTIYF
TRBJ2-3	many	NA	TRBV7-2	TGTGCCAGCAGCTTAGTGGCGGGGGCAAGCACAGATACGCAGTATTTT	CASSLVAGASTDTQYF
TRBJ1-5	NA	TRBD1	TRBV19	TGTGCCAGTAGTCCTCGACAGGGCTCGGGGCCCCAGCATTTT	CASSPRQGSGPQHF
TRBJ2-7	once	NA	TRBV27	TGTGCCAGCAGTTTAAATAGGAACGAGCAGTACTTC	CASSLNRNEQYF
TRBJ2-1	NA	NA	TRBV12-3/TRBV12-4	TGTGCCAGCACTTCCAACATTCGGAGCTCCTACAATGAGCAGTTCTTC	CASTSNIRSSYNEQFF
TRBJ2-3	NA	TRBD1	TRBV28	TGTGCCAGCAGTCCGGACAGGGCCCTCGGGGCCACAGATACGCAGTATTTT	CASSPDRALGATDTQYF
TRBJ2-7	few	NA	TRBV6-5	TGTGCCAGCCATGGCACGGCCCCAATTACCGCCTACGAGCAGTACTTC	CASHGTAPITAYEQYF
TRBJ2-1	few	TRBD2	TRBV5-5	TGTGCCAGCAGCTTGGTTCTAGCGGGGACAGACAATGAGCAGTTCTTC	CASSLVLAGTDNEQFF
TRBJ2-3	NA	TRBD2	TRBV12-3/TRBV12-4	TGTGCCAGCATGGGGGGGATGTCAGATACGCAGTATTTT	CASMGGMSDTQYF
TRBJ1-2	NA	NA	TRBV27	TGTGCCAGCAGTCGGTTTGGGCGGACCACTAACTATGGCTACACCTTC	CASSRFGRTTNYGYTF
TRBJ1-2	NA	NA	TRBV5-6	TGTGCCAGCAGCTTGAGCAGGGCCTATGGCTACACCTTC	CASSLSRAYGYTF
TRBJ2-3	NA	TRBD2	TRBV20-1	TGCAGTGCTCGAAAGACTAGCGGGGTAACTAGCACAGATACGCAGTATTTT	CSARKTSGVTSTDTQYF
TRBJ2-7	few	TRBD1	TRBV20-1	TGCAGTGCTAGACCTGGACAGGGGGGGATTTTCTCCTACGAGCAGTACTTC	CSARPGQGGIFSYEQYF
TRBJ2-5	NA	NA	TRBV5-1	TGCGCCAGCAGCCCAGGCGCGGGCGGGGGCCACCAAGAGACCCAGTACTTC	CASSPGAGGGHQETQYF
TRBJ1-1	NA	NA	TRBV5-1	TGCGCCAGCAGCTTGTATAGACAGCAGAACACTGAAGCTTTCTTT	CASSLYRQQNTEAFF
TRBJ1-5	few	TRBD1	TRBV7-6	TGTGCCAGCAGCCCAACGGGACAGCTCAATCAGCCCCAGCATTTT	CASSPTGQLNQPQHF
TRBJ2-7	many	TRBD1	TRBV11-2	TGTGCCAGCAGCTCTCGGACAGGGACCTACGAGCAGTACTTC	CASSSRTGTYEQYF
TRBJ2-1	many	NA	TRBV29-1	TGCAGCGTTGTGGTGCGGGACTACAATGAGCAGTTCTTC	CSVVVRDYNEQFF
TRBJ2-1	NA	TRBD2	TRBV29-1	TGCAGCGTTGTAGGCGGGGGGGCACACAATGAGCAGTTCTTC	CSVVGGGAHNEQFF
TRBJ1-5	NA	NA	TRBV20-1	TGCAGTGCTAGTAACGGGGGAACGCCCCAGCATTTT	CSASNGGTPQHF
TRBJ2-3	many	TRBD1	TRBV7-8	TGTGCCAGCAGCTTCCGGGACAGGGAGACAGATACGCAGTATTTT	CASSFRDRETDTQYF
TRBJ1-2	NA	NA	TRBV6-8	TGTGCCAGCAGTTCCCTATATGGCTACACCTTC	CASSSLYGYTF
TRBJ2-1	NA	NA	TRBV11-2	TGTGCCAGCAGCCGACAGTACAATGAGCAGTTCTTC	CASSRQYNEQFF
TRBJ1-2	many	NA	TRBV11-3	TGTGCCAGCAGCGCCCGCTACATCTTCACGGGGCTATATGGCTACACCTTC	CASSARYIFTGLYGYTF
TRBJ1-6	few	NA	TRBV5-8	TGTGCCAGCAGCTTGGCCAAATGGGTAGGGACGGATAATTCACCCCTCCACTTT	CASSLAKWVGTDNSPLHF
TRBJ2-5	NA	NA	TRBV27	TGTGCCAGCAGTTTAACGGGACGGCAAGAGACCCAGTACTTC	CASSLTGRQETQYF
TRBJ2-1	NA	TRBD2	TRBV6-4	TGTGCCAGCAGTGACTCGGTCGGGGGGTCGCGGGAGCAGTTCTTC	CASSDSVGGSREQFF
TRBJ2-7	many	NA	TRBV7-2	TGTGCCAGCAGCTTGGGTGGGGGGACGGACTCCTACGAGCAGTACTTC	CASSLGGGTDSYEQYF
TRBJ2-7	few	TRBD2	TRBV7-2	TGTGCCAGCAGCCCCTGGACTAGCGGGGGGGTAGGCGAGCAGTACTTC	CASSPWTSGGVGEQYF
TRBJ1-4	many	TRBD1	TRBV7-6	TGTGCCAGCAGCTTCCGGGACAGGGATCGTGAAAAACTGTTTTTT	CASSFRDRDREKLFF
TRBJ2-7	NA	TRBD1	TRBV9	TGTGCCAGCAGCGTAGCCAGGGGGGAGCAGTACTTC	CASSVARGEQYF
TRBJ1-1	NA	NA	TRBV6-1	TGTGCCAGCAGCAAGGGTGGAATGAACACTGAAGCTTTCTTT	CASSKGGMNTEAFF
TRBJ1-1	NA	TRBD1	TRBV12-3/TRBV12-4	TGTGCCAGCAGAATCGGGACAGGGGTCACTGAAGCTTTCTTT	CASRIGTGVTEAFF
TRBJ2-1	NA	TRBD2	TRBV7-2	TGTGCCAGCAGCCCACGACCGGGGGGAGCGGGGGGCTACAATGAGCAGTTCTTC	CASSPRPGGAGGYNEQFF
TRBJ2-3	NA	TRBD2	TRBV7-2	TGTGCCAGCAGCTCAATCACCTTAGCGGGGAGCCTCCCAAGCACAGATACGCAGTATTTT	CASSSITLAGSLPSTDTQYF
TRBJ2-1	NA	TRBD2	TRBV6-5	TGTGCCAGCAGTAGTAGACTAGCGGGGGGGTTGTGGGATGAGCAGTTCTTC	CASSSRLAGGLWDEQFF
TRBJ2-3	NA	NA	TRBV7-9	TGTGCCAGCAGCTTGGGAACCGGGGGTCGCGGCACAGATACGCAGTATTTT	CASSLGTGGRGTDTQYF
TRBJ2-1	NA	NA	TRBV7-9	TGTGCCAGCAGGGGGTATTTGGAGTTCTTC	CASRGYLEFF
TRBJ1-1	few	NA	TRBV4-1	TGCGCCAGCAGCCAAGATGAGTTCGCCCCGAACACTGAAGCTTTCTTT	CASSQDEFAPNTEAFF
TRBJ2-3	NA	NA	TRBV11-2	TGTGCCAGCAGCCTACAGGCAGATACGCAGTATTTT	CASSLQADTQYF
TRBJ1-2	NA	TRBD1	TRBV7-6	TGTGCCAGCAGCCAAGGGGGCGTAAGCTATGGCTACACCTTC	CASSQGGVSYGYTF
TRBJ2-5	few	TRBD1	TRBV2	TGTGCCAGCAGTGAAACAGGGGGCGCCTCAGTGGGTGAGACCCAGTACTTC	CASSETGGASVGETQYF